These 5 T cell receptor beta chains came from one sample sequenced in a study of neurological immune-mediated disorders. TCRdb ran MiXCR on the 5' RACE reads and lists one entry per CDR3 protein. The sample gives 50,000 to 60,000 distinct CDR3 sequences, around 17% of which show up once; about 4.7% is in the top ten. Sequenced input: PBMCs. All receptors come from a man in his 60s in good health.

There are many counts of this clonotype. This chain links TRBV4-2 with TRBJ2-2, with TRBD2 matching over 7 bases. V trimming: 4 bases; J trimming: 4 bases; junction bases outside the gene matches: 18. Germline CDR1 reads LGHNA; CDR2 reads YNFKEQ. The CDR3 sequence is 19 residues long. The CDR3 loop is CASSPHGGSGTFRTGELFF. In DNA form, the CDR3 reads TGTGCCAGCAGCCCACACGGGGGGAGCGGGACCTTTCGCACCGGGGAGCTGTTTTTT.

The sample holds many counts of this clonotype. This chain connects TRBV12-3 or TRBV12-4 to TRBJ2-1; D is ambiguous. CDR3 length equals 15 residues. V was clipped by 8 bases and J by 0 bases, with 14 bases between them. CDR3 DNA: TGTGCCAGCCTAGAGTGGGGTAACTCCTACAATGAGCAGTTCTTC. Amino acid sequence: CASLEWGNSYNEQFF.

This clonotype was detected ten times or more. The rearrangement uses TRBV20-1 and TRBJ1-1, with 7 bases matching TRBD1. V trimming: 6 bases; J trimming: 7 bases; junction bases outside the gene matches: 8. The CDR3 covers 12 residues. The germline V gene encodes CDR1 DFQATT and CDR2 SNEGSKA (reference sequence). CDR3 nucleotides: TGCAGTGCCGCAGGGGGGGGGGATGAAGCTTTCTTT. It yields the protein CSAAGGGDEAFF.

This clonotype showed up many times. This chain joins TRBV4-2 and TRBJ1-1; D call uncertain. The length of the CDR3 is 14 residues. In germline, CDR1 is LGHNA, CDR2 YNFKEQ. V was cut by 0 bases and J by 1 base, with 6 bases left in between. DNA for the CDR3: TGTGCCAGCAGCCAAGAGGCAGCGAACACTGAAGCTTTCTTT. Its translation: CASSQEAANTEAFF.

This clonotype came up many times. The CDR3 here is CASSMGATYEQYF. The CDR3 nucleotides are TGCGCCAGCAGCATGGGGGCAACCTACGAGCAGTACTTC. The chain recombines TRBV5-1 with TRBJ2-7; D is perhaps TRBD1 (6 bases). Between the trimmed V and J ends, which lost 4 bases and 2 bases, there was a span of 10 bases. The CDR3 runs to 13 residues. CDR1 and CDR2 from the germline V gene are SGHRS and YFSETQ.